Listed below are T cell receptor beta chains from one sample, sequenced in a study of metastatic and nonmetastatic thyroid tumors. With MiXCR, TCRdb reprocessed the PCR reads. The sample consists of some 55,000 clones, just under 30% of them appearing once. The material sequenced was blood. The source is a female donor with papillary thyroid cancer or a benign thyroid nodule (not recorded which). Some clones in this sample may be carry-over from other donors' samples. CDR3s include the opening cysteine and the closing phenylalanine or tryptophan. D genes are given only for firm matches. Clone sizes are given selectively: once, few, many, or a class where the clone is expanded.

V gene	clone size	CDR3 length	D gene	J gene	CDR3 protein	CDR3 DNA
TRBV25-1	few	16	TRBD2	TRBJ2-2	CASKKLAGVNTGELFF	TGTGCCAGCAAAAAACTAGCGGGAGTTAACACCGGGGAGCTGTTTTTT
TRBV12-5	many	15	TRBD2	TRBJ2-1	CASGFSRDYYNEQFF	TGTGCTAGTGGTTTTAGCCGGGACTACTACAATGAGCAGTTCTTC
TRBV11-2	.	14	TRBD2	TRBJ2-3	CAGSFGLARDTQYF	TGTGCCGGCAGCTTCGGACTAGCGAGAGATACGCAGTATTTT
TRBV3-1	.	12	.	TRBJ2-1	CASSRVGTEQFF	TGTGCCAGCAGCCGTGTGGGTACTGAGCAGTTCTTC
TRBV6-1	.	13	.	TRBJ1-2	CASSDRLTYGYTF	TGTGCCAGCAGCGACAGGTTAACCTATGGCTACACCTTC
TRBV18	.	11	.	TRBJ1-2	CASSPNNGYTF	TGTGCCAGCTCCCCCAATAATGGCTACACCTTC
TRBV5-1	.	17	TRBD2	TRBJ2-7	CASSFKGTGTSAYEQYF	TGCGCCAGCAGCTTCAAAGGGACCGGGACTAGCGCCTACGAGCAGTACTTC
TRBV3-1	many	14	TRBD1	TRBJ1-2	CASSQNPGGYGYTF	TGTGCCAGCAGCCAAAATCCAGGGGGCTATGGCTACACCTTC
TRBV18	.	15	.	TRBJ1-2	CASSPNTGSEYGYTF	TGTGCCAGCTCACCAAACACGGGATCGGAGTATGGCTACACCTTC
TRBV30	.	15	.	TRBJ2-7	CAWERGWQSTSEQYF	TGTGCCTGGGAAAGAGGGTGGCAATCCACGTCCGAGCAGTACTTC
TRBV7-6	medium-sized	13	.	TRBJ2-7	CASSKRSTYEQYF	TGTGCCAGCAGCAAGCGGTCCACCTACGAGCAGTACTTC
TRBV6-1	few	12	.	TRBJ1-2	CARGGQGYGYTF	TGTGCCAGGGGGGGGCAGGGCTATGGCTACACCTTC
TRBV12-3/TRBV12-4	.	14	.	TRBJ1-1	CASSESLQNTEAFF	TGTGCCAGCAGCGAGTCTTTACAGAACACTGAAGCTTTCTTT
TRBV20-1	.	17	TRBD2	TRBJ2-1	CSASPLAGAEPYNEQFF	TGCAGTGCTAGTCCGCTAGCGGGAGCCGAGCCTTACAATGAGCAGTTCTTC
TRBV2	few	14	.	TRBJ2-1	CASTLRRSGHEQFF	TGTGCCAGCACGCTAAGGAGGAGTGGACATGAGCAGTTCTTC
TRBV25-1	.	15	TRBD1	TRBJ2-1	CASRLTGGPHNEQFF	TGTGCCAGCAGACTGACAGGGGGCCCCCACAATGAGCAGTTCTTC
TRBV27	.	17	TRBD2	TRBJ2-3	CASSLSASGSYTDTQYF	TGTGCCAGCAGTTTATCTGCTAGCGGGTCCTACACAGATACGCAGTATTTT
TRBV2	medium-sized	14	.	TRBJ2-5	CASSGTGSGETQYF	TGTGCCAGCAGTGGTACGGGCTCGGGAGAGACCCAGTACTTC
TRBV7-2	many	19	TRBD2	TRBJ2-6	CASSLSGTPSSSGANVLTF	TGTGCCAGCAGCTTGAGCGGGACTCCGAGTAGCTCTGGGGCCAACGTCCTGACTTTC
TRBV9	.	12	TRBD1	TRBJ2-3	CASSPWDRGTYF	TGTGCCAGCAGCCCGTGGGACAGGGGAACGTATTTT
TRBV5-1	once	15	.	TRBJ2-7	CASSLGMGTFYEQYF	TGCGCCAGCAGCTTGGGCATGGGTACCTTCTACGAGCAGTACTTC
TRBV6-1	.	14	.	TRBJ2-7	CASSDPGQLHEQYF	TGTGCCAGCAGTGACCCCGGACAACTCCACGAGCAGTACTTC
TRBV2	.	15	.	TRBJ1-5	CASSGGRGRDQPQHF	TGTGCCAGCAGTGGTGGGAGGGGGAGAGATCAGCCCCAGCATTTT
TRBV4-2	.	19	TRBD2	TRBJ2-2	CASSPAGLAGQSHTGELFF	TGTGCCAGCAGTCCCGCGGGACTAGCGGGTCAAAGTCACACCGGGGAGCTGTTTTTT
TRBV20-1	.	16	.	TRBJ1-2	CSAPGEARRPRYGYTF	TGCAGTGCCCCCGGAGAAGCACGGAGACCGAGGTATGGCTACACCTTC
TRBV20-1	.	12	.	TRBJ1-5	CSALRLNQPQHF	TGCAGTGCCCTCCGGCTGAATCAGCCCCAGCATTTT
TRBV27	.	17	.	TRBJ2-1	CASSSGAGPLSYNEQFF	TGTGCCAGCAGTTCGGGTGCGGGGCCCTTGTCCTACAATGAGCAGTTCTTC
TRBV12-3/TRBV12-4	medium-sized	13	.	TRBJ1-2	CASSLGVTYGYTF	TGTGCCAGCAGTTTAGGGGTAACCTATGGCTACACCTTC
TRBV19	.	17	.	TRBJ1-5	CASSPLWSGGSNQPQHF	TGTGCCAGTAGTCCTCTGTGGAGCGGGGGTAGCAATCAGCCCCAGCATTTT
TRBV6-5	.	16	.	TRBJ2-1	CASSYFPARDDNEQFF	TGTGCCAGCAGTTACTTTCCGGCGAGGGACGACAATGAGCAGTTCTTC
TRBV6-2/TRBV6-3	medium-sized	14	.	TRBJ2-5	CASSYAAYQETQYF	TGTGCCAGCAGTTACGCGGCGTACCAAGAGACCCAGTACTTC
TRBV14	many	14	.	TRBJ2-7	CASSQAVDVREQYF	TGTGCCAGCAGCCAAGCCGTCGATGTCCGCGAGCAGTACTTC
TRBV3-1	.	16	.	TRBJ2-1	CASSHMLASNYNEQFF	TGTGCCAGCAGCCATATGTTAGCGAGCAACTACAATGAGCAGTTCTTC
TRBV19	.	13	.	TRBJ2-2	CASSKQTTWELFF	TGTGCCAGTAGTAAACAAACTACCTGGGAGCTGTTTTTT
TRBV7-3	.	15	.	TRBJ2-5	CASSHQGGGQETQYF	TGTGCCAGCAGCCACCAGGGGGGGGGCCAAGAGACCCAGTACTTC
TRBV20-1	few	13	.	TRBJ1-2	CSALTETGYGYTF	TGCAGTGCCCTGACAGAAACCGGCTATGGCTACACCTTC
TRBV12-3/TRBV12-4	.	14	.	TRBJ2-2	CASSPWGGTGELFF	TGTGCCAGCAGCCCATGGGGTGGGACCGGGGAGCTGTTTTTT
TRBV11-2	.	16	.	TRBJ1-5	CASSLERGRSNQPQHF	TGTGCCAGCAGCTTAGAAAGGGGAAGGAGCAATCAGCCCCAGCATTTT
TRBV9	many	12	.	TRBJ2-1	CASSVAHGEQFF	TGTGCCAGCAGCGTAGCCCACGGGGAGCAGTTCTTC
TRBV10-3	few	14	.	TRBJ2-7	CATMGGQSSYEQYF	TGTGCCACCATGGGGGGGCAGAGCTCCTACGAGCAGTACTTC
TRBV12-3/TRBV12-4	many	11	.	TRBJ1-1	CASSFGTEAFF	TGTGCCAGCAGTTTTGGGACTGAAGCTTTCTTT
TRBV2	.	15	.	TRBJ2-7	CASSEIGTATYEQYF	TGTGCCAGCAGTGAAATCGGGACGGCAACCTACGAGCAGTACTTC
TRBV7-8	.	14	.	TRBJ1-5	CASSPDSSNQPQHF	TGTGCCAGCAGCCCAGACAGTAGCAATCAGCCCCAGCATTTT
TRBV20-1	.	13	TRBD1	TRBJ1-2	CSARVDRGYGYTF	TGCAGTGCTAGAGTAGACAGGGGATATGGCTACACCTTC
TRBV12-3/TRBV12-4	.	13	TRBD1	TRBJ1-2	CASSLDRERGYTF	TGTGCCAGCAGCCTAGACAGGGAACGGGGCTACACCTTC
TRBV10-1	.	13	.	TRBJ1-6	CASSGGRNSPLHF	TGCGCCAGCAGTGGCGGCAGAAATTCACCCCTCCACTTT
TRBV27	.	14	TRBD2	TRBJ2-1	CASSFPGGPNEQFF	TGTGCCAGCAGTTTCCCGGGAGGCCCCAATGAGCAGTTCTTC
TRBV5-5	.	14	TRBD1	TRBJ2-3	CASRMTGDTDTQYF	TGTGCCAGCAGAATGACAGGGGACACAGATACGCAGTATTTT
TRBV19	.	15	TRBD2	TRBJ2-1	CASSSGRLPYNEQFF	TGTGCCAGTAGTAGCGGGAGGTTGCCCTACAATGAGCAGTTCTTC
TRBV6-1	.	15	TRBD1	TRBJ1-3	CASTQTGVAGNTIYF	TGTGCCAGCACTCAGACAGGGGTAGCTGGAAACACCATATATTTT
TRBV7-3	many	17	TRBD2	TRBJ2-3	CASSFAGTSGSTDTQYF	TGTGCCAGCAGCTTTGCCGGGACTAGCGGGAGCACAGATACGCAGTATTTT
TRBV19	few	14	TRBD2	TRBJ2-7	CASSPQAGGYEQYF	TGTGCCAGTAGTCCCCAAGCGGGAGGGTACGAGCAGTACTTC